These 25 T cell receptor beta chains were sequenced from one sample in a study of Ad26.COV2.S vaccination and SARS-CoV-2 variants. Assay: immunoSEQ multiplex PCR; the TCRdb copy retains only in-frame clones and omits some. The table has about 350,000 clones, about 90% seen once. This specimen was peripheral blood, taken after recovery from COVID-19. The origin of the receptors is a human donor who had recovered from COVID-19.

The chain uses TRBV7-9 and TRBJ2-2, with 10 bases lining up with TRBD2. V lost 0 bases to trimming and J lost 5 bases; unmatched junction nucleotides: 6. CDR3 length: 17 residues. Germline V lookup: CDR1 SEHNR, CDR2 FQNEAQ (reference sequence). In DNA, the CDR3 is TGTGCCAGCAGCTTAGCTCTAGCGGGGGCCCGAACCGGGGAGCTGTTTTTT. Amino acid sequence: CASSLALAGARTGELFF.

This rearrangement joins TRBV6-2 or TRBV6-3 to TRBJ2-2; D is possibly TRBD2 (6 bases). Trimming shortened V by 3 bases and J by 4 bases, and 12 bases separated the two germline ends. This CDR3 comprises 15 residues. The germline V gene has CDR1 MNHEY and CDR2 SVGEGT. CDR3 in amino acids: CASSYQGGGTGELFF. The CDR3 nucleotides are TGTGCCAGCAGTTATCAGGGAGGAGGCACCGGGGAGCTGTTTTTT.

The chain couples TRBV5-1 to TRBJ2-5, with 7 bases fitting TRBD2. The CDR3 is 14 amino acids. J lost 4 bases, V lost 7 bases, and 10 bases had no gene match. CDR1 and CDR2 from the germline V gene are SGHRS and YFSETQ. The CDR3 protein is CASRREGGAETQYF. For the CDR3, the DNA is TGCGCCAGCCGAAGGGAGGGAGGGGCAGAGACCCAGTACTTC.

The genes are TRBV9 and TRBJ1-2; tentative D call: TRBD1 (6 bases). Trimming left V 0 bases short and J 8 bases short, with 17 bases between. The CDR3 length is 15 residues. From germline, CDR1 is SGDLS and CDR2 YYNGEE. CDR3 region: CASSVAGKMGGGYTF. CDR3 sequence (DNA): TGTGCCAGCAGCGTAGCCGGGAAAATGGGGGGCGGCTACACCTTC.

V is TRBV7-2 and J is TRBJ2-1; D possibly matches TRBD1 or TRBD2 (5 bases each). The germline V and J ends were trimmed by 4 bases and 2 bases, with 12 bases remaining between them. Per germline, CDR1 SGHTA and CDR2 FQGNSA. This CDR3 contains 15 residues. The CDR3 here is CASSSAGGPYNEQFF. In DNA, the CDR3 is TGTGCCAGCAGCTCGGCTGGGGGTCCCTACAATGAGCAGTTCTTC.

The chain recombines TRBV7-9 with TRBJ1-1; tentatively, D is TRBD1 (5 bases). Germline V gives CDR1 SEHNR, CDR2 FQNEAQ (reference sequence). CDR3 size: 14 residues. The germline V and J ends were trimmed by 5 bases and 2 bases, with 12 bases remaining between them. In nucleotides, the CDR3 is TGTGCCAGCAGCGATCGACAGCATAACACTGAAGCTTTCTTT. Translated, it gives CASSDRQHNTEAFF.

The CDR3 region has the DNA TGTGCCAGTAGTATAGGATCAGTGAACACTGAAGCTTTCTTT. Protein product: CASSIGSVNTEAFF. The chain is built from TRBV19 and TRBJ1-1, with D hard to call. Looked up from germline, CDR1 is LNHDA and CDR2 is SQIVND (reference sequence). CDR3 length equals 14 residues. Trimming shortened V by 1 base and J by 0 bases, and 6 bases separated the two germline ends.

J is TRBJ2-7 and V is TRBV19; D uncertain. The germline gives CDR1 LNHDA, CDR2 SQIVND (reference sequence). V lost 2 bases and J 3 bases, leaving 8 bases between the germline ends. This CDR3 has 13 amino acids. The CDR3 sequence: CASSITGDYEQYF. CDR3 nucleotides: TGTGCCAGTAGTATAACCGGCGACTACGAGCAGTACTTC.

This clone was found a few times. The rearrangement uses TRBV2 and TRBJ1-6, with a weak D call TRBD1 (6 bases). V was clipped by 6 bases and J by 14 bases, with 14 bases between them. This CDR3 spans 12 amino acids. Germline V gene lookup returns CDR1 SNHLY and CDR2 FYNNEI. The CDR3 DNA is TGTGCCAGCAGGGGTAGACAGGTCACCCTCCACTTT. This gives the protein CASRGRQVTLHF.

The chain carries TRBV27 and TRBJ1-6; D might be TRBD1 (5 bases). This CDR3 comprises 15 residues. Germline CDR1 reads MNHEY; CDR2 reads SMNVEV (reference sequence). The V and J ends lost 2 bases and 2 bases respectively, with 7 bases between them. The chain's CDR3 is CASSLQGTYNSPLHF. Here the CDR3 DNA reads TGTGCCAGCAGTTTACAGGGAACCTATAATTCACCCCTCCACTTT.

This chain links TRBV5-1 with TRBJ2-2, with D possibly TRBD1 on 6 matching bases. The germline CDR1 and CDR2 sequences are SGHRS and YFSETQ. The CDR3 runs to 15 residues. V gave up 4 bases and J gave up 1 base, with 11 bases separating them. The DNA for the CDR3 is TGCGCCAGCAGCATAAAGACAGGGAACACCGGGGAGCTGTTTTTT. Translation gives CASSIKTGNTGELFF.

The rearrangement uses TRBV2 and TRBJ2-1; D unclear. The CDR3 has 15 amino acids. CDR1 is SNHLY and CDR2 is FYNNEI in the germline V gene. Trimming removed 6 bases from V and 5 bases from J, with 17 bases in between. CDR3 in DNA: TGTGCCAGCAGCCAAGCCCCTAGAACTCACAATGAGCAGTTCTTC. This translates into CASSQAPRTHNEQFF.

In nucleotides, the CDR3 is TGTGCCAGTGCTCTAGGGCCCGGCGAGCAGTACTTC. Translation gives CASALGPGEQYF. This sequence joins TRBV5-6 and TRBJ2-7; D uncertain. Germline V gene sequence: CDR1 SGHDT, CDR2 YYEEEE. The CDR3 extends over 12 amino acids. Trimming cost V 8 bases and J 6 bases, with 15 bases left between them.

The rearrangement joins TRBV11-2 to TRBJ1-1, with 8 bases that match TRBD1. The V segment lost 2 bases and the J segment 5 bases; nucleotides outside the gene matches: 4. Per germline, CDR1 SGHAT and CDR2 FQNNGV. The length of the CDR3 is 14 residues. The CDR3 here is CASSLSDRGTEAFF. In DNA, the CDR3 is TGTGCCAGCAGCTTAAGCGACAGGGGAACTGAAGCTTTCTTT.

The CDR3 loop is CASSLTQQGLRNTGELFF. The CDR3 DNA reads TGTGCCAGCAGCTTAACCCAGCAGGGGCTAAGGAACACCGGGGAGCTGTTTTTT. The chain carries TRBV7-3 and TRBJ2-2; D possibly corresponds to TRBD1 (6 bases). The CDR3 sequence is 18 residues long. The germline V and J ends were trimmed by 0 bases and 1 base, with 15 bases remaining between them. The V gene's germline CDR1 is SGHTA and CDR2 FQGTGA.

The rearrangement uses TRBV6-6 and TRBJ1-1, with D hard to call. V gave up 0 bases and J gave up 12 bases, with 14 bases separating them. Germline values: CDR1 MNHNY, CDR2 SVGAGI (reference sequence). This CDR3 has 13 amino acids. CDR3 in DNA: TGTGCCAGCAGTTACTCGGAATACGAGCGCCCTTTCTTT. Its translation is CASSYSEYERPFF.

The CDR3 protein is CASSIDRALYGYTF. The CDR3 nucleotides read TGTGCCAGCAGTATTGACAGGGCCCTCTATGGCTACACCTTC. This rearrangement joins TRBV6-5 to TRBJ1-2; 7 bases match TRBD1. The germline V gene encodes CDR1 MNHEY and CDR2 SVGAGI. This CDR3 comprises 14 residues. J gave up 4 bases and V 5 bases, and 7 bases lay outside the gene matches.

J is TRBJ1-1 and V is TRBV19; no definite D call. This CDR3 comprises 15 residues. Germline assignment: CDR1 LNHDA and CDR2 SQIVND (reference sequence). The ends were cut back, 6 bases at V and 0 bases at J, with 14 bases in the middle. Here the CDR3 DNA reads TGTGCCAGTAGCCCCGCGGCAAGTCTGAACACTGAAGCTTTCTTT. Translating it yields CASSPAASLNTEAFF. The variable domain in full, completed from reference TRBV19 and TRBJ1-1, reads DGGITQSPKYLFRKEGQNVTLSCEQNLNHDAMYWYRQDPGQGLRLIYYSQIVNDFQKGDIAEGYSVSREKKESFPLTVTSAQKNPTAFYLCASSPAASLNTEAFFGQGTRLTVV.

The genes are TRBV5-1 and TRBJ1-2; D is possibly TRBD1 (5 bases). Germline V gene sequence: CDR1 SGHRS, CDR2 YFSETQ. The CDR3 covers 13 residues. With 5 bases removed from V and 8 bases from J, the gap between germline ends came to 16 bases. This CDR3 reads CASRAAGQEGYTF. The CDR3, as DNA: TGCGCCAGCAGGGCCGCGGGGCAGGAGGGCTACACCTTC.

V and J are TRBV27 and TRBJ1-1; the match to TRBD1 covers 8 bases. The CDR3 contains 16 residues. The germline gives CDR1 MNHEY, CDR2 SMNVEV (reference sequence). With 5 bases clipped from V and 4 bases from J, the junction kept 12 bases outside the gene matches. As DNA, the CDR3 is TGTGCCAGCAGTGGGTCGCAGGGGGCTAGTGGCACTGAAGCTTTCTTT. It is translated as CASSGSQGASGTEAFF.

A note on this clone: Different DNA sequences within this sample yield the same CDR3. The rearrangement uses TRBV29-1 and TRBJ1-3, with a tentative D call TRBD1 (5 bases). Trimming removed 7 bases from V and 3 bases from J, with 13 bases in between. The CDR3 runs 13 residues. Germline loops: CDR1 SQVTM, CDR2 ANQGSEA. The CDR3 reads CSADRTDGNTIYF. In DNA form, the CDR3 reads TGCAGCGCTGACAGAACAGATGGAAACACCATATATTTT.

The rearrangement links TRBV2 to TRBJ2-3, with TRBD2 matching 7 bases. V shed 7 bases, J shed 2 bases, and the junction held 3 bases outside the gene matches. This CDR3 is 13 amino acids long. Germline V gene sequence: CDR1 SNHLY, CDR2 FYNNEI. The CDR3 here is CASMRGFTDTQYF. DNA for the CDR3: TGTGCCAGCATGCGGGGGTTCACAGATACGCAGTATTTT.

The CDR3 region is CASSHVGLPSTDTQYF. CDR3 in DNA: TGTGCCAGCAGCCATGTCGGCCTTCCTAGCACAGATACGCAGTATTTT. J is TRBJ2-3 and V is TRBV3-1 (or the pseudogene TRBV3-2); D is uncertain. Trimming removed 3 bases from V and 0 bases from J, with 13 bases in between. The CDR3 has 16 residues. CDR1 LGHDT and CDR2 YNNKEL come from the germline V gene (reference sequence).

The genes are TRBV5-4 and TRBJ1-2; D uncertain. V was shortened by 5 bases and J by 0 bases, with 8 bases between the two germline ends. The CDR3 extends over 13 amino acids. Germline loops: CDR1 SGHNT, CDR2 YYREEE (reference sequence). CDR3 nucleotides: TGTGCCAGCAGGGCGCAGACTAACTATGGCTACACCTTC. Its protein is CASRAQTNYGYTF.

This sequence joins TRBV19 and TRBJ1-1; D is ambiguous. Deletions cut 1 base from V and 4 bases from J, with 10 bases between. The CDR3 is 14 amino acids. Germline CDR1 is LNHDA and CDR2 is SQIVND (reference sequence). The CDR3 region has the DNA TGTGCCAGTAGTATAGTTACTGGAGGCACTGAAGCTTTCTTT. Translated: CASSIVTGGTEAFF.